These 11 T cell receptor beta chains were sequenced from one sample in a study of blood T cell repertoires in COVID-19. Method: immunoSEQ multiplex PCR; TCRdb's copy keeps in-frame clones and lacks some. There are approximately 400,000 clones in the sample; about 87% occur only once, and 1.3% lies in the top ten. Sequences were obtained from PBMCs or T cells enriched from blood (not recorded which). Receptors originate from a man aged 25-40 years who had recovered from COVID-19.

The V and J genes are TRBV27 and TRBJ1-1; TRBD1 aligns across 8 bases. The J segment lost 11 bases and the V segment lost 3 bases, leaving 8 bases of the junction unmatched. The CDR3 has 13 residues. Per germline, CDR1 MNHEY and CDR2 SMNVEV (reference sequence). The CDR3: CASSFSTGDRAFF. The CDR3 coding sequence is TGTGCCAGCAGTTTTTCGACAGGGGACAGGGCTTTCTTT.

The chain uses TRBV30 and TRBJ2-3; 8 bases map to TRBD2. The CDR3 is 15 residues long. Germline V gene sequence: CDR1 GTSNPN, CDR2 SVGIG (reference sequence). V dropped 5 bases and J dropped 1; count of bases not matched to a gene: 8. Written as DNA, the CDR3 is TGTGCCTGGCGGCTAGCGGGTTCCGGCACAGATACGCAGTATTTT. This encodes CAWRLAGSGTDTQYF.

The chain's CDR3 is CASSVAGNPNEKLFF. CDR3 nucleotides: TGTGCCAGCAGCGTAGCTGGCAACCCGAATGAAAAACTGTTTTTT. The chain is built from TRBV9 and TRBJ1-4; D gene unclear. Germline CDR1 is SGDLS and CDR2 is YYNGEE. Trimming took 0 bases from V and 5 from J, leaving 11 bases between them. The CDR3 has 15 residues.

The J gene is TRBJ1-3, the V gene TRBV4-3; no firm D call. This CDR3 has 20 amino acids. Germline CDR1 reads LGHNA; CDR2 reads YSLEER. V was pared by 0 bases and J by 0 bases, with 21 bases between. The CDR3 nucleotides read TGCGCCAGCAGCCAAGAGCCCAAAAGTTCCGGTTCGGTCTCTGGAAACACCATATATTTT. Protein product: CASSQEPKSSGSVSGNTIYF.

The chain joins TRBV6-4 to TRBJ2-2; 9 bases map to TRBD1. CDR3 length equals 15 residues. J was trimmed by 6 bases and V by 6 bases; bases with no gene match: 8. Germline loops: CDR1 MRHNA, CDR2 SNTAGT. The CDR3 protein is CASSQQQGAAGELFF. For the CDR3, the DNA is TGTGCCAGCAGCCAACAACAGGGGGCCGCCGGGGAGCTGTTTTTT.

The rearrangement joins TRBV11-3 to TRBJ1-1; 8 positions agree with TRBD1. From germline, CDR1 is SGHNT and CDR2 YENEEA. With V trimmed by 5 bases and J by 5 bases, 7 bases remained unmatched. The CDR3 length is 14 residues. CDR3 nucleotides: TGTGCCAGCAGCGAAGGACAGGGTAGGACTGAAGCTTTCTTT. This sequence encodes CASSEGQGRTEAFF.

The chain has TRBV9 and TRBJ2-7; 8 nucleotides line up with TRBD1. The CDR3 spans 14 residues. Trimming at V came to 3 bases and at J to 3 bases, leaving 5 bases not matched to a gene. Germline V CDR1 and CDR2: SGDLS, YYNGEE. CDR3: CASSESTGGYEQYF. The CDR3 bases are TGTGCCAGCAGCGAATCCACAGGGGGCTACGAGCAGTACTTC.

The V call is TRBV4-2, the J call TRBJ1-2; 7 bases line up with TRBD1. The CDR3 sequence is 15 residues long. The germline gives CDR1 LGHNA, CDR2 YNFKEQ. The ends lost 0 bases at V and 3 bases at J; junction bases unmatched: 4. The CDR3 sequence: CASSQEGQGDYGYTF. DNA for the CDR3: TGTGCCAGCAGCCAAGAAGGCCAGGGGGACTATGGCTACACCTTC.

The chain employs TRBV5-1 and TRBJ1-1, with a weak D call TRBD1 (5 bases). CDR3 length: 13 residues. V dropped 4 bases and J dropped 5 bases, with 12 bases sitting between them. Looked up from germline, CDR1 is SGHRS and CDR2 is YFSETQ. CDR3 loop: CASSADGGTEAFF. The CDR3 DNA reads as TGCGCCAGCAGCGCAGACGGGGGGACTGAAGCTTTCTTT.

The rearrangement joins TRBV20-1 to TRBJ2-4; 7 positions agree with TRBD1. CDR3 length equals 11 residues. Germline V gene lookup returns CDR1 DFQATT and CDR2 SNEGSKA (reference sequence). The V segment lost 6 bases and the J segment 13 bases; nucleotides outside the gene matches: 9. CDR3 nucleotides: TGCAGTGCGCCGAGAACAGGGGCACAGTACTTC. This encodes CSAPRTGAQYF.

J is TRBJ1-5 and V is TRBV4-1; 7 bases map to TRBD1. The CDR3 covers 13 residues. The J segment lost 5 bases and the V segment lost 3 bases, leaving 1 base of the junction unmatched. In germline, CDR1 is MGHRA, CDR2 YSYEKL. Here the CDR3 reads CASSQDRYQPQHF. The CDR3 DNA reads as TGCGCCAGCAGCCAGGACAGGTATCAGCCCCAGCATTTT.